Presented here are 10 T cell receptor beta chains from one specimen sequenced in a study of patients and donors after allogeneic stem cell transplantation (dated by TCRdb to about 2020). The method behind the library was RT-PCR. Sequencing was carried out with a NextSeq 550. TCRdb's own reprocessing of the public reads used fastp at Q25 and MiXCR and kept productive beta chains. Each CDR3 protein appears once, grouped with its most common genes and DNA. Here the sample has hundreds of thousands of distinct CDR3 sequences; around 41% occur a single time. Together, the top ten hold around 10% of the sample. Sequencing used blood, either unsorted or a sorted T cell fraction (not recorded which). These receptors were taken from a human donor who was either an allogeneic HSCT recipient or a stem cell or donor lymphocyte infusion donor (not recorded which). It is not recorded whose cells these are; they may come from a transplant donor.

The CDR3: CASSQGQGRGNTIYF. The CDR3 bases are TGTGCCAGCAGCCAGGGACAGGGGAGAGGAAACACCATATATTTT. J is TRBJ1-3 and V is TRBV12-3 or TRBV12-4, with TRBD1 matching 10 bases. The CDR3 extends over 15 amino acids. With V trimmed by 6 bases and J by 4 bases, 6 bases remained unmatched.

The chain couples TRBV5-1 to TRBJ1-1; TRBD1 matches at 10 bases. This CDR3 contains 15 residues. Germline-derived CDR1 and CDR2 are SGHRS and YFSETQ. With V trimmed by 3 bases and J by 7 bases, 9 bases remained unmatched. The CDR3 sequence: CASSSGQGPLDEAFF. CDR3 DNA sequence: TGCGCCAGCAGCTCGGGACAGGGGCCGTTGGATGAAGCTTTCTTT.

The rearrangement uses TRBV5-1 and TRBJ2-1, with a tentative D call TRBD2 (6 bases). Germline CDR1 reads SGHRS; CDR2 reads YFSETQ. V lost 4 bases and J lost 4, with 15 bases in between. The CDR3 is made up of 15 amino acids. CDR3 amino acids: CASSGTGQPYNEQFF. In DNA form, the CDR3 reads TGCGCCAGCAGCGGGACTGGGCAGCCGTACAATGAGCAGTTCTTC. Variable domain in full (rest from reference TRBV5-1 and TRBJ2-1): KAGVTQTPRYLIKTRGQQVTLSCSPISGHRSVSWYQQTPGQGLQFLFEYFSETQRNKGNFPGRFSGRQFSNSRSEMNVSTLELGDSALYLCASSGTGQPYNEQFFGPGTRLTVL.

This clonotype has a handful of counts. The CDR3 sequence: CAISESWDREGQPQHF. The CDR3 DNA sequence: TGTGCCATCAGTGAGTCGTGGGACAGGGAGGGACAGCCCCAGCATTTT. This sequence joins TRBV10-3 and TRBJ1-5, with TRBD1 matching 9 bases. CDR3 length equals 16 residues. V was pared by 0 bases and J by 7 bases, with 7 bases of the junction left unmatched. CDR1 and CDR2 from the germline V gene are ENHRY and SYGVKD.

The chain's CDR3 is CAIRSTGERSPLHF. The DNA for the CDR3 is TGTGCCATCAGGTCGACAGGGGAGCGTTCACCCCTCCACTTT. The chain uses TRBV10-3 and TRBJ1-6; 8 bases agree with TRBD1. From germline, CDR1 is ENHRY and CDR2 SYGVKD. The CDR3 runs to 14 residues. J was trimmed by 9 bases and V by 6 bases; bases with no gene match: 7.

In its sample, this clonotype was seen a few times. CDR3 protein: CASSLDSGLGFGYTF. Here the CDR3 DNA reads TGTGCCAGCAGCTTAGATAGTGGTTTGGGATTCGGCTACACCTTC. The gene calls are TRBV11-2 and TRBJ1-2; no firm D call. The CDR3 has 15 residues. Trimming removed 0 bases at V and 8 bases at J, with 16 bases between. Per germline, CDR1 SGHAT and CDR2 FQNNGV.

The J gene is TRBJ1-1, the V gene TRBV2; 7 bases agree with TRBD1. This CDR3 has 13 residues. With V trimmed by 2 bases and J by 5 bases, 2 bases remained unmatched. CDR1 and CDR2 (germline): SNHLY, FYNNEI. The chain's CDR3 is CASSETGVTEAFF. CDR3 in DNA: TGTGCCAGCAGTGAAACAGGGGTGACTGAAGCTTTCTTT.

The table lists this clonotype with a few counts. V usage is TRBV3-1 and J usage is TRBJ1-6; a possible D gene is TRBD1 (5 bases). This CDR3 is 15 amino acids long. CDR1 is LGHDT, CDR2 YNNKEL, per germline (reference sequence). Deletions cut 3 bases from V and 11 bases from J, with 17 bases between. The CDR3 here is CASSQTTVPGAPLHF. In DNA form, the CDR3 reads TGTGCCAGCAGCCAGACGACAGTCCCGGGAGCACCCCTCCACTTT.

The chain's CDR3 is CASTDIGPHTDTQYF. The CDR3 DNA reads TGTGCCAGCACTGACATCGGCCCACACACAGATACGCAGTATTTT. J is TRBJ2-3 and V is TRBV21-1; the D call TRBD2 from the table was never checked on the DNA. TRBV21-1 represents a pseudogene. The CDR3 is 15 amino acids.

V usage is TRBV6-6 and J usage is TRBJ2-3; a weak D match, TRBD2 (6 bases). V gave up 2 bases and J gave up 1 base, with 10 bases separating them. Germline V gene data show CDR1 as MNHNY and CDR2 as SVGAGI (reference sequence). CDR3 length: 15 residues. The DNA of the CDR3 is TGTGCCAGCAGTTACAGGCGGGGCGGCACAGATACGCAGTATTTT. Translation: CASSYRRGGTDTQYF.